The 20 T cell receptor beta chains below come from one sample, sequenced in a study of blood T cell repertoires in COVID-19 (dated by TCRdb to between 2020 and 2021). Library preparation employed the immunoSEQ multiplex PCR assay. TCRdb obtained this table from immuneACCESS and retained in-frame rearrangements with V and J assigned. These tables miss some clones; where compared with another copy, unresolved V genes account for less than half of the shortfall, and the remainder is unexplained. This sample lists some 140,000 clones; approximately 85% were detected once. More than 3.5% of the sample is in the top ten clones. Sequencing used peripheral blood. These receptors originate from a human donor in a cohort sampled during active COVID-19.

The chain carries TRBV7-2 and TRBJ2-1; a possible D gene is TRBD2 (6 bases). The CDR3 has 17 amino acids. The V end was cut by 2 bases, the J end by 7 bases, with 21 bases between. Germline CDR1 reads SGHTA; CDR2 reads FQGNSA. This CDR3 reads CASSLIGGSWATNEQFF. Written as DNA, the CDR3 is TGTGCCAGCAGCTTAATTGGGGGGTCCTGGGCTACAAATGAGCAGTTCTTC.

The CDR3 is CASNTGGLKQYF. The CDR3 coding sequence is TGTGCCAGCAACACAGGGGGTTTGAAGCAGTATTTT. The chain employs TRBV12-3 or TRBV12-4 and TRBJ2-3; 8 bases fit TRBD1. This CDR3 contains 12 residues. J lost 11 bases, V lost 7 bases, and 8 bases had no gene match.

This chain connects TRBV11-3 to TRBJ2-1, with TRBD2 matching over 14 bases. V lost 3 bases, J lost 5 bases, and 6 bases stayed unmatched. CDR3 length equals 17 residues. Looked up from germline, CDR1 is SGHNT and CDR2 is YENEEA. The CDR3 spells CASSFPTSGRVHNEQFF. For the CDR3, the DNA is TGTGCCAGCAGCTTTCCGACTAGCGGGAGGGTACACAATGAGCAGTTCTTC.

This sequence joins TRBV6-6 and TRBJ1-1; 7 bases agree with TRBD1. This CDR3 contains 16 residues. Unmatched junction bases numbered 7, after V lost 2 bases and J lost 1 base. Germline lookup yields CDR1 MNHNY and CDR2 SVGAGI (reference sequence). The CDR3 spells CASSYPGGSKNTEAFF. The CDR3 bases are TGTGCCAGCAGTTACCCAGGGGGTTCGAAGAACACTGAAGCTTTCTTT.

The chain recombines TRBV19 with TRBJ2-3; D possibly corresponds to TRBD2 (6 bases). The CDR3 contains 13 residues. Germline CDR1 is LNHDA and CDR2 is SQIVND (reference sequence). V was clipped by 3 bases and J by 3 bases, with 7 bases between them. This CDR3 is CASSIGGTDTQYF. The CDR3 nucleotides read TGTGCCAGTAGTATCGGGGGAACAGATACGCAGTATTTT. The variable domain in full, completed from reference TRBV19 and TRBJ2-3, reads DGGITQSPKYLFRKEGQNVTLSCEQNLNHDAMYWYRQDPGQGLRLIYYSQIVNDFQKGDIAEGYSVSREKKESFPLTVTSAQKNPTAFYLCASSIGGTDTQYFGPGTRLTVL.

V usage is TRBV4-3 and J usage is TRBJ2-5; D gene unclear. The V gene lost 0 bases and the J gene lost 0 bases, with 2 bases spanning the gap. Germline CDR1 is LGHNA and CDR2 is YSLEER. This CDR3 has 13 amino acids. In nucleotides, the CDR3 is TGCGCCAGCAGCCAAGACGACCAAGAGACCCAGTACTTC. Translating gives CASSQDDQETQYF.

The rearrangement uses TRBV5-1 and TRBJ1-3; TRBD1 might be the D (6 bases). Between the trimmed V and J ends, which lost 5 bases and 2 bases, there was a span of 14 bases. The germline V gene has CDR1 SGHRS and CDR2 YFSETQ. There are 15 residues in the CDR3. The CDR3 DNA sequence: TGCGCCAGCAGGCGCCCAGGGGAAACTGGAAACACCATATATTTT. Its protein is CASRRPGETGNTIYF.

CDR3 protein: CASSLLAGPRGTDTQYF. CDR3 in DNA: TGTGCCAGCAGCTTACTAGCGGGCCCCCGAGGGACAGATACGCAGTATTTT. The chain combines TRBV11-2 with TRBJ2-3; 8 bases line up with TRBD2. This CDR3 is built from 17 residues. Germline trimming cut 2 bases from V and 3 bases from J; bases unmatched to any gene: 10. Germline lookup yields CDR1 SGHAT and CDR2 FQNNGV.

V usage is TRBV6-6 and J usage is TRBJ1-1, with a possible D match to TRBD1 (6 bases). V was cut by 7 bases and J by 12 bases, with 24 bases left in between. In germline, CDR1 is MNHNY, CDR2 SVGAGI (reference sequence). This CDR3 region has 14 residues. As DNA, the CDR3 is TGTGCCAGCACCATTCTAGGGGGTTCGGGTCTTTCTTTCTTT. Its protein product is CASTILGGSGLSFF.

As DNA, the CDR3 is TGTGCCAGCAACCGCGGGAGTGGAGAGACCCAGTACTTC. It translates to CASNRGSGETQYF. This chain connects TRBV6-5 to TRBJ2-5, with 7 bases matching TRBD2. Per the germline V gene, CDR1 is MNHEY and CDR2 is SVGAGI. V dropped 7 bases and J dropped 4; count of bases not matched to a gene: 6. The CDR3 has 13 amino acids.

This clone was detected a few times. The chain carries TRBV23-1 and TRBJ1-2; tentative D call: TRBD1 (6 bases). TRBV23-1 is an ORF for which the function is uncertain. Trimming pared 7 bases from V and 4 bases from J, leaving 16 bases between. The CDR3 totals 14 residues. This CDR3 reads CASTRQDFVYGYTF. The DNA for the CDR3 is TGCGCCAGCACAAGACAGGATTTTGTCTATGGCTACACCTTC.

This rearrangement joins TRBV11-2 to TRBJ2-6, with 7 bases lining up with TRBD1. The germline gives CDR1 SGHAT, CDR2 FQNNGV. CDR3 length: 19 amino acids. The V segment lost 0 bases and the J segment 0 bases; nucleotides outside the gene matches: 8. In nucleotides, the CDR3 is TGTGCCAGCAGCTTAGAACCGGGACAGCCCCGCTCTGGGGCCAACGTCCTGACTTTC. Translated: CASSLEPGQPRSGANVLTF. The complete variable domain, with remaining parts taken from reference TRBV11-2 and TRBJ2-6, reads EAGVAQSPRYKIIEKRQSVAFWCNPISGHATLYWYQQILGQGPKLLIQFQNNGVVDDSQLPKDRFSAERLKGVDSTLKIQPAKLEDSAVYLCASSLEPGQPRSGANVLTFGAGSRLTVL.

The CDR3 loop is CASSLERGGANTIYF. CDR3 sequence (DNA): TGCGCCAGCAGCTTGGAGCGCGGAGGGGCAAACACCATATATTTT. V gene TRBV5-1 combines with J gene TRBJ1-3; a possible D gene is TRBD1 (5 bases). This CDR3 spans 15 amino acids. In germline, CDR1 is SGHRS, CDR2 YFSETQ. V shed 0 bases and J shed 6 bases, with 13 bases lying between them. The full variable domain, completed using reference TRBV5-1 and TRBJ1-3, is KAGVTQTPRYLIKTRGQQVTLSCSPISGHRSVSWYQQTPGQGLQFLFEYFSETQRNKGNFPGRFSGRQFSNSRSEMNVSTLELGDSALYLCASSLERGGANTIYFGEGSWLTVV.

The genes are TRBV6-5 and TRBJ1-1; D gene unclear. Deletions cut 6 bases from V and 5 bases from J, with 16 bases between. CDR1 is MNHEY and CDR2 is SVGAGI in the germline V gene. CDR3 length: 14 amino acids. CDR3 sequence (DNA): TGTGCCAGCAGCCGGGGAGGACTGGGAACTGAAGCTTTCTTT. It is translated as CASSRGGLGTEAFF.

This clone was detected only a few times. V is TRBV5-6 and J is TRBJ1-1; D not certain. Per the germline V gene, CDR1 is SGHDT and CDR2 is YYEEEE. The CDR3 has 11 residues. The V end was cut by 2 bases, the J end by 7 bases, with 6 bases between. CDR3: CASSLNYEAFF. CDR3 nucleotides: TGTGCCAGCAGCTTAAACTATGAAGCTTTCTTT.

The chain links TRBV7-2 to TRBJ1-6; 11 bases line up with TRBD1. The CDR3 runs 15 residues. Germline V gene data show CDR1 as SGHTA and CDR2 as FQGNSA. J lost 7 bases, V lost 7 bases, and 6 bases had no gene match. In DNA, the CDR3 is TGTGCCAGCAAGCAGGACAGGGGGCGAAATTCACCCCTCCACTTT. Amino acids: CASKQDRGRNSPLHF.

The chain uses TRBV12-5 and TRBJ2-3, with 7 bases that match TRBD2. Germline V gives CDR1 LGHNT, CDR2 FRNRAP. The V and J ends lost 1 base and 4 bases, in that order; junction bases with no gene match: 5. This CDR3 contains 15 residues. The DNA for the CDR3 is TGTGCTAGTGGTTTGGGCGGGGGAGGCGCAGATACGCAGTATTTT. It is translated as CASGLGGGGADTQYF.

This clone has only one observation. The CDR3: CATSANRGTGELFF. CDR3 nucleotides: TGTGCCACCAGTGCCAACAGGGGCACCGGGGAGCTGTTTTTT. This chain joins TRBV24-1 and TRBJ2-2; 7 nucleotides align to TRBD1. The CDR3 spans 14 residues. The germline CDR1 and CDR2 sequences are KGHDR and SFDVKD. Trimming at V came to 5 bases and at J to 4 bases, leaving 3 bases not matched to a gene.

The rearrangement joins TRBV5-6 to TRBJ2-2; TRBD2 might be the D (5 bases). The CDR3 runs to 14 residues. Germline CDR1 and CDR2: SGHDT and YYEEEE. Trimming shortened V by 3 bases and J by 6 bases, and 12 bases separated the two germline ends. The DNA for the CDR3 is TGTGCCAGCAGCTCAGGACTGTTACCCGGGGAGCTGTTTTTT. It translates to CASSSGLLPGELFF.

The chain joins TRBV7-6 to TRBJ2-3; 13 bases agree with TRBD2. The trim removed 4 bases at V and 4 bases at J, leaving 2 bases unmatched. The CDR3 has 15 amino acids. CDR1 is SGHVS, CDR2 FNYEAQ, per germline. The CDR3 here is CASSSLAGGSDTQYF. As DNA, the CDR3 is TGTGCCAGCAGCTCACTAGCGGGAGGGTCAGATACGCAGTATTTT.